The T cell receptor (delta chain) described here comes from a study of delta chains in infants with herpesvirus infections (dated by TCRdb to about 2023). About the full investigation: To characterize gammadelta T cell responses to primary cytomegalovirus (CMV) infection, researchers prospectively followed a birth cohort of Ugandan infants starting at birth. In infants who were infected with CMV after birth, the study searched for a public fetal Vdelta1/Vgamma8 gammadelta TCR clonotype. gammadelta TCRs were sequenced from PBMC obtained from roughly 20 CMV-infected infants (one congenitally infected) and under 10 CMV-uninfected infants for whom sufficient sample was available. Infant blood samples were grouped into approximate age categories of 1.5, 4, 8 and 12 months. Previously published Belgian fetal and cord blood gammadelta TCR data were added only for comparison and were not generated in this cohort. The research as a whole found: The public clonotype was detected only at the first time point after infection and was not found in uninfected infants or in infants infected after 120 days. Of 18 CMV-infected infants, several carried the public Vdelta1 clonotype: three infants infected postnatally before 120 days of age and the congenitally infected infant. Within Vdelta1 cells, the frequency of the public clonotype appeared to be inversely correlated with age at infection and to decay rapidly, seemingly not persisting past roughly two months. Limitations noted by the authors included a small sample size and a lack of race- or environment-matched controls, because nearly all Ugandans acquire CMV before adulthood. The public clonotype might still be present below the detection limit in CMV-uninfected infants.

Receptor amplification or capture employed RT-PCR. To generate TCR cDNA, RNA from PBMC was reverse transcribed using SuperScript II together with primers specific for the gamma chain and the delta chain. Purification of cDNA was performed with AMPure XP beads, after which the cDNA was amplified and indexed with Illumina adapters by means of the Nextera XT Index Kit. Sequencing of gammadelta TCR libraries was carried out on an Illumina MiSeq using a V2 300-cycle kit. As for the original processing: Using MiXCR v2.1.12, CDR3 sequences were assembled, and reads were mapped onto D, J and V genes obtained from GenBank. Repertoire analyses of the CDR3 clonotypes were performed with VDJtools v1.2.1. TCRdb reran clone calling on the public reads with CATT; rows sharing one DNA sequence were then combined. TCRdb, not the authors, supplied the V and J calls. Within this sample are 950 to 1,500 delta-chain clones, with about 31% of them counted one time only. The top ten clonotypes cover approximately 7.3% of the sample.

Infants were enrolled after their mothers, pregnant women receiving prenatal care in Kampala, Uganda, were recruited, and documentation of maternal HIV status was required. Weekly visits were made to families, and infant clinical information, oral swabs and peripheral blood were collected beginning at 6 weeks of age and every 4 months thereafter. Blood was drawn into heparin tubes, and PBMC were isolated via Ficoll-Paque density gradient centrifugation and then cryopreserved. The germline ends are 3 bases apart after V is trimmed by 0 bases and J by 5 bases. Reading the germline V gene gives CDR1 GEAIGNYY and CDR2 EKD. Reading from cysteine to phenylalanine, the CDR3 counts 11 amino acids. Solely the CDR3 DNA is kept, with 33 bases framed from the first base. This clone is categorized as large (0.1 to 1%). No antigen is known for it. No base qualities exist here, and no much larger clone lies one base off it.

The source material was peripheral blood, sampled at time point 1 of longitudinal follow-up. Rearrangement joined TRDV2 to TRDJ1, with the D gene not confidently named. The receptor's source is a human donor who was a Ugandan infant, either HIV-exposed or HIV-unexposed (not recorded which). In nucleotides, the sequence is TGTGCCTGTGACACCGGGGATAAACTCATCTTT. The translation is CACDTGDKLIF.